This entry features one T cell receptor (beta chain) sequence. This record comes from a study of CD8+CD57+ T cells in acquired aplastic anemia. In the study overall: Healthy donors had, on average, roughly 10 million reads for their CD4+ cells.

The use of genomic DNA as template underpinned the TCR beta VDJ and CDR3 profiling. MiXCR, run by TCRdb on the reads, gives a single entry per CDR3 protein. The repertoire holds 350,000 to 450,000 distinct CDR3 sequences, with approximately 70% as singletons. The CDR3 length is 14 residues. The V gene's germline CDR1 is LNHDA and CDR2 SQIVND (reference sequence). V lost 7 bases to trimming and J lost 1 base; unmatched junction nucleotides: 5. The genes are TRBV19 and TRBJ1-1; 8 nucleotides align to TRBD1. The source of this sequence is a human donor in good health, serving as a control. What was sequenced was sorted CD4+, CD8+, or CD8+CD57+ T cells (not recorded which) from PBMCs. The CDR3 DNA follows: TGTGCCAGTAACCAACAGGGGGGGAACACTGAAGCTTTCTTT. Protein sequence: CASNQQGGNTEAFF.